This TCR beta chain originates from a study of T cells in Graves' hyperthyroidism and ophthalmopathy. No ophthalmopathy progression within 18 months constituted stable Graves' hyperthyroidism. The table lists this clonotype with many counts. The CDR3 sequence is 16 residues long. V lost 6 bases and J 4 bases, leaving 21 bases between the germline ends. Germline V gene data show CDR1 as PRHDT and CDR2 as FYEKMQ (reference sequence). Amplified TCR beta CDR3 regions derived from RNA transcripts. The primer set for the first-round RT-PCR of the TCR CDR3 was HTBI. TCRdb independently ran MiXCR on the multiplex PCR reads; one entry per CDR3 protein. The table lists hundreds of thousands of distinct CDR3 sequences, about 35% of them singletons, with roughly 30% in the top ten.

The source of this sequence is a woman aged 40 to 55 with Graves' hyperthyroidism. The sequenced sample was blood. The genes are TRBV13 and TRBJ2-5, with TRBD1 as a possible D gene (6 bases). In DNA, the CDR3 is TGTGCCAGCAGTTTCTACGACAGGCTCAGAGGAGAGACCCAGTACTTC. Amino acids: CASSFYDRLRGETQYF.